This TCR beta chain was documented in a study of OX40 agonist ivuxolimab in advanced cancers. Drawing of blood for sampling happened at baseline, at cycle 4 day 1, and at cycle 7 day 1. Repertoires were generated with immunoSEQ multiplex PCR, while TCRdb's copy carries only in-frame clones and drops some. In the table there are about 90,000 clones, approximately 91% of which are singletons. Concerning this clone: What it binds is unknown.

Trimming took 6 bases from V and 4 from J, leaving 17 bases between them. Germline assignment: CDR1 MDHEN and CDR2 SYDVKM. This CDR3 region has 15 residues. Findings and limits, study-wide: At 0.1 to 3.0 mg/kg, clonal expansion of CD4+ and CD8+ blood T cells had occurred by week 6. Among T cells, CD8+ cells averaged more expanded clones than CD4+ cells.

The input for sequencing was CD4+ or CD8+ T cells sorted from blood, taken in a trial of the OX40 agonist ivuxolimab. The sequence came from an adult with an advanced solid tumor such as melanoma, head and neck, liver or kidney cancer. This sequence joins TRBV28 and TRBJ2-3; D gene unclear. In DNA, the CDR3 is TGTGCCAGCAGCCGTCGTGCTAGTTCGGCAGATACGCAGTATTTT. The encoded protein is CASSRRASSADTQYF.